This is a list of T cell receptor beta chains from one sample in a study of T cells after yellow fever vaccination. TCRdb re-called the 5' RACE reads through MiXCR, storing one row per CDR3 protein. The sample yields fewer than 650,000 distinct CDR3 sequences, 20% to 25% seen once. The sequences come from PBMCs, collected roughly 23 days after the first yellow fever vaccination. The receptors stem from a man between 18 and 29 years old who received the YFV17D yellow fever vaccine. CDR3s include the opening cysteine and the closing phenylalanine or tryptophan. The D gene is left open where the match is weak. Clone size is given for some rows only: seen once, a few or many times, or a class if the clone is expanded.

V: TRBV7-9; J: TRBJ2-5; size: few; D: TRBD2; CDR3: CASSFTGSGGFQETQYF; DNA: TGTGCCAGCAGCTTTACTGGGAGCGGGGGATTTCAAGAGACCCAGTACTTC
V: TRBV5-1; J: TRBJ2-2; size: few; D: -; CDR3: CASSGPQGGTGELFF; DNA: TGCGCCAGCAGCGGCCCGCAGGGAGGCACCGGGGAGCTGTTTTTT
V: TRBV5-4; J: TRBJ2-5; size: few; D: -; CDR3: CASSLQGAEETQYF; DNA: TGTGCCAGCAGCCTCCAGGGTGCGGAGGAGACCCAGTACTTC
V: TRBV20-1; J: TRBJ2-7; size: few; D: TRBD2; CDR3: CSARVFSGGTVEQYF; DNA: TGCAGTGCTAGGGTCTTCAGCGGGGGGACCGTCGAGCAGTACTTC
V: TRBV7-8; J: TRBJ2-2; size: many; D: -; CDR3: CASSPAGGNTGELFF; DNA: TGTGCCAGCAGCCCCGCCGGGGGAAACACCGGGGAGCTGTTTTTT
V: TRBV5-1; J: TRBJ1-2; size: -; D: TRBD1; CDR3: CASSLAPSGTANYGYTF; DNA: TGCGCCAGCAGCTTGGCCCCCTCCGGGACAGCTAACTATGGCTACACCTTC
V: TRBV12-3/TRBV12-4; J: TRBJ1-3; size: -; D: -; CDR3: CASRRDAAGNTIYF; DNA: TGTGCCAGCAGGAGGGACGCAGCTGGAAACACCATATATTTT
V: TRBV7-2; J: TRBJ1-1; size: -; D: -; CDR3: CASSSPAGTEAFF; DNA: TGTGCCAGCAGCTCCCCTGCCGGCACTGAAGCTTTCTTT
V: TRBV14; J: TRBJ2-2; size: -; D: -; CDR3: CASSPVWAGELFF; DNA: TGTGCCAGCAGCCCAGTATGGGCTGGGGAGCTGTTTTTT
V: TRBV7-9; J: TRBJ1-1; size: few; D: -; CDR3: CASRDLGANTEAFF; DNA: TGTGCCAGCAGAGATCTCGGGGCTAACACTGAAGCTTTCTTT
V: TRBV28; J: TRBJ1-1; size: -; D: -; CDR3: CASSLIWGAVGNTEAFF; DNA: TGTGCCAGCAGTTTAATATGGGGGGCAGTAGGGAACACTGAAGCTTTCTTT
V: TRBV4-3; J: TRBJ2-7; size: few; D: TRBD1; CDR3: CASSHETGLDEQYF; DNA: TGCGCCAGCAGCCACGAGACAGGGCTCGACGAGCAGTACTTC
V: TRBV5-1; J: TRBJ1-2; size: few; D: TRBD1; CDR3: CASSLAPGGGGYTF; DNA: TGCGCCAGCAGCTTGGCCCCAGGGGGCGGCGGCTACACCTTC
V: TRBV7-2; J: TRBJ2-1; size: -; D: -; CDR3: CASSLGRGASEQFF; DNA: TGTGCCAGCAGCTTAGGTCGGGGGGCAAGTGAGCAGTTCTTC
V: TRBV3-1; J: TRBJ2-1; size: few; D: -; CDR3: CASSRLSGTGDNEQFF; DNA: TGTGCCAGCAGCCGTCTTTCCGGGACTGGAGACAATGAGCAGTTCTTC
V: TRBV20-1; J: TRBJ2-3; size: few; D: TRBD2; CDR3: CSAPSGGAKDTQYF; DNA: TGCAGTGCTCCAAGCGGGGGGGCTAAAGATACGCAGTATTTT
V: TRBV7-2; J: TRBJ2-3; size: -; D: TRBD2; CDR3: CASSSLGGGPDTQYF; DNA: TGTGCCAGCAGCTCCCTCGGGGGGGGACCAGATACGCAGTATTTT
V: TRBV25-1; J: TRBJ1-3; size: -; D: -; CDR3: CASSVSYNSGNTIYF; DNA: TGTGCCAGCAGTGTAAGTTACAACTCTGGAAACACCATATATTTT
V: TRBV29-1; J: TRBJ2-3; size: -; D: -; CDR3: CSVFWSTDTQYF; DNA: TGCAGCGTTTTTTGGAGCACAGATACGCAGTATTTT
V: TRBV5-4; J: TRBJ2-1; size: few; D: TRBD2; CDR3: CASSQTSGAYNEQFF; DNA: TGTGCCAGCAGCCAGACTAGCGGGGCATACAATGAGCAGTTCTTC
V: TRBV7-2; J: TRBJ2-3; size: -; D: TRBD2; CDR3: CASRRGLAGGSTDTQYF; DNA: TGTGCCAGCAGACGGGGACTAGCGGGGGGAAGCACAGATACGCAGTATTTT
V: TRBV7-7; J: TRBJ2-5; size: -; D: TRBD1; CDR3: CASSPRRTGAQETQYF; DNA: TGTGCTAGCAGCCCTCGCCGGACAGGCGCCCAAGAGACCCAGTACTTC
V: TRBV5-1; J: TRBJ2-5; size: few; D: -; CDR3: CASSLGSLSGLETQYF; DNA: TGCGCCAGCAGCTTGGGTTCCCTGTCAGGGCTGGAGACCCAGTACTTC
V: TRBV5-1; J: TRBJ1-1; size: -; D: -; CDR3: CASSLAGFGHSEAFF; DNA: TGCGCCAGCAGCTTGGCGGGGTTCGGCCACTCTGAAGCTTTCTTT
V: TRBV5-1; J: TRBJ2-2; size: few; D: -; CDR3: CASSFAGNGAGELFF; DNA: TGCGCCAGCAGCTTTGCGGGGAATGGGGCCGGGGAGCTGTTTTTT
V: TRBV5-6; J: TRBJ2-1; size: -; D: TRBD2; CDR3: CASSLEWRGGSFNEQFF; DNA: TGTGCCAGCAGCTTGGAGTGGCGGGGGGGCAGCTTTAATGAGCAGTTCTTC
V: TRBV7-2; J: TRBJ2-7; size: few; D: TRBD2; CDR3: CASRPTSGASYEQYF; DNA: TGTGCCAGCAGGCCTACTAGCGGGGCCTCCTACGAGCAGTACTTC
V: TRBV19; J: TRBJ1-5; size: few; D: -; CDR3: CASRFKGNQPQHF; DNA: TGTGCCAGTAGATTTAAGGGAAATCAGCCCCAGCATTTT
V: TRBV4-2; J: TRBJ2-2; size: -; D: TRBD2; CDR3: CASSQVAGGQTGELFF; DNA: TGTGCCAGCAGCCAAGTCGCGGGGGGGCAGACCGGGGAGCTGTTTTTT
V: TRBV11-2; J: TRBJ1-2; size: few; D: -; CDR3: CASSRAAVYGYTF; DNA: TGTGCCAGCAGCCGTGCCGCAGTTTATGGCTACACCTTC
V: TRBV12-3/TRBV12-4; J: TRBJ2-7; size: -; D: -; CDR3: CASSPGTREQYF; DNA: TGTGCCAGCAGCCCAGGGACGAGGGAGCAGTACTTC
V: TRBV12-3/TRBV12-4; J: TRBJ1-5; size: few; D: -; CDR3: CASSGGGYGNQPQHF; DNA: TGTGCCAGCAGTGGGGGGGGATATGGCAATCAGCCCCAGCATTTT
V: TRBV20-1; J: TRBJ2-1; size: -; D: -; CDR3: CSARQPLGFNEQFF; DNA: TGCAGTGCCAGACAGCCTCTTGGGTTCAATGAGCAGTTCTTC
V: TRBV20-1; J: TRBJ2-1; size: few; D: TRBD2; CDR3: CSARDWIGLAGGSNEQFF; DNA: TGCAGTGCTAGAGATTGGATAGGACTAGCGGGGGGGAGCAATGAGCAGTTCTTC
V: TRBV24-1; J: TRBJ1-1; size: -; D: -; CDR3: CATSGGTDEAFF; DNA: TGTGCCACCAGTGGCGGGACGGATGAAGCTTTCTTT
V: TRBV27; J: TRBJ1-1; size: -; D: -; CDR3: CASSLATGPTEAFF; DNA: TGTGCCAGCAGTTTAGCCACAGGGCCCACTGAAGCTTTCTTT
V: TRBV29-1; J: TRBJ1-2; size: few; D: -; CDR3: CSVAGVRNPGYTF; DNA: TGCAGCGTTGCTGGGGTTAGAAATCCGGGCTACACCTTC
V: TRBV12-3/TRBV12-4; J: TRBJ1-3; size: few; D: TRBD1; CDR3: CASRPTGAAGNTIYF; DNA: TGTGCCAGCAGGCCCACAGGGGCTGCTGGAAACACCATATATTTT
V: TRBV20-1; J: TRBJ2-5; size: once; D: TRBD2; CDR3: CSARGALAGGGETQYF; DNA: TGCAGTGCTAGGGGAGCTCTAGCGGGTGGAGGAGAGACCCAGTACTTC
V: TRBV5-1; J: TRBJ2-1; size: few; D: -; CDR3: CASSLQGLNEQFF; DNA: TGCGCCAGCAGCTTGCAGGGGCTCAATGAGCAGTTCTTC
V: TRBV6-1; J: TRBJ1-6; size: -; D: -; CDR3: CASSGGQEVFMWTLHF; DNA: TGTGCCAGCAGTGGGGGCCAAGAAGTCTTTATGTGGACCCTCCACTTT
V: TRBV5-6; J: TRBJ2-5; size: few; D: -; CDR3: CASSYPGLQETQYF; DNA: TGTGCCAGCAGCTACCCGGGACTGCAGGAGACCCAGTACTTC
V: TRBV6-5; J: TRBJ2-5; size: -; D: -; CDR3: CASSYVGTGKTQYF; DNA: TGTGCCAGCAGTTACGTGGGAACGGGAAAGACCCAGTACTTC
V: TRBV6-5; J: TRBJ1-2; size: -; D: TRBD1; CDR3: CASSYRRQGAAASNYGYTF; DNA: TGTGCCAGCAGTTACCGCCGACAGGGCGCCGCCGCGTCTAACTATGGCTACACCTTC
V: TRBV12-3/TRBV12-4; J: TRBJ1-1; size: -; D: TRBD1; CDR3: CASSLWAGGKNTEAFF; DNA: TGTGCCAGCAGTTTATGGGCAGGGGGTAAGAACACTGAAGCTTTCTTT
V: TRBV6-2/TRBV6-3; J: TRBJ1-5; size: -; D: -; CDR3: CASNKRGRDQPQHF; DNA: TGTGCCAGCAATAAAAGGGGCCGGGACCAGCCCCAGCATTTT
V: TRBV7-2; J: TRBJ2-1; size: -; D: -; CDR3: CASSLEGAGTYNEQFF; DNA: TGTGCCAGCAGCTTAGAAGGGGCAGGGACCTACAATGAGCAGTTCTTC
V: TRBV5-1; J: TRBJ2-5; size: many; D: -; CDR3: CASSLAGGKETQYF; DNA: TGCGCCAGCAGCTTGGCTGGGGGAAAAGAGACCCAGTACTTC
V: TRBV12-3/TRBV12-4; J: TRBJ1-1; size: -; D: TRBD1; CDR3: CASSFSWPGTGDNTEAFF; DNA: TGTGCCAGCAGTTTTAGCTGGCCCGGGACAGGGGATAACACTGAAGCTTTCTTT
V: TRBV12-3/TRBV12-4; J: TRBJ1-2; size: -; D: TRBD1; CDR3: CASTSTGGFYYGYTF; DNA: TGTGCCAGCACTTCGACAGGGGGATTTTATTATGGCTACACCTTC
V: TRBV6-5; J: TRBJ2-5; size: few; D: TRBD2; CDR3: CASSYSSVSSGIQETQYF; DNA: TGTGCCAGCAGTTATTCATCGGTGTCTAGCGGTATCCAAGAGACCCAGTACTTC
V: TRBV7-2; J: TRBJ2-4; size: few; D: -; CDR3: CASSLASEHIQYF; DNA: TGTGCCAGCAGCTTAGCTAGCGAGCACATTCAGTACTTC
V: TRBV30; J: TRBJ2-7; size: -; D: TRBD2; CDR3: CAWSILAGPHEQYF; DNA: TGTGCCTGGAGTATACTAGCGGGACCCCACGAGCAGTACTTC
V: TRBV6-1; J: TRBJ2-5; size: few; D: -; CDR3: CASSGGGAKETQYF; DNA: TGTGCCAGCAGTGGGGGGGGGGCCAAAGAGACCCAGTACTTC
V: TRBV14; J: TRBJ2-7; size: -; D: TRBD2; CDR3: CASSQAASGGSYEQYF; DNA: TGTGCCAGCAGCCAAGCGGCTAGCGGGGGTTCCTACGAGCAGTACTTC
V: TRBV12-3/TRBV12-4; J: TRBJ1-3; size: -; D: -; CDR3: CASSFVRVGRNTIYF; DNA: TGTGCCAGCAGTTTTGTGAGGGTAGGGAGAAACACCATATATTTT
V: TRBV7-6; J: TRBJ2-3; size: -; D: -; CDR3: CASSIGGGFTDTQYF; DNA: TGTGCCAGCAGCATAGGGGGGGGGTTCACAGATACGCAGTATTTT
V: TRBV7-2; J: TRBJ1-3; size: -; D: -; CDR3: CASSLVSGVSGNTIYF; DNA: TGTGCCAGCAGCTTAGTGTCTGGCGTCTCTGGAAACACCATATATTTT
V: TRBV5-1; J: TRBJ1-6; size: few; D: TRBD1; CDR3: CASSQGTGNNSPLHF; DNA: TGCGCCAGCAGCCAAGGGACAGGGAATAATTCACCCCTCCACTTT